Shown below are 13 T cell receptor beta chains from a single sample sequenced in a study of cytomegalovirus exposure and HLA in healthy donors. Vbeta (60) and Jbeta (13) primers were used in the PCR. Libraries were prepared by immunoSEQ multiplex PCR; TCRdb keeps only in-frame clonotypes and omits some of them. The top ten hold around 4% of the sample, which has approximately 110,000 clones, more than 60% seen once. Material: PBMCs. The receptor source for this set is a woman between 40 and 55 years old in good health and CMV-seronegative.

CDR3 nucleotide sequence: TGCGCCAGCAGCCAAGAATTGTCTCCCGGGGGTCTCTATGAGCAGTTCTTC. Protein sequence: CASSQELSPGGLYEQFF. The chain couples TRBV4-1 to TRBJ2-1; D is possibly TRBD2 (6 bases). Trimming shortened V by 0 bases and J by 8 bases, and 20 bases separated the two germline ends. The CDR3 contains 17 residues. Germline-derived CDR1 and CDR2 are MGHRA and YSYEKL.

This rearrangement joins TRBV14 to TRBJ2-7; 13 nucleotides align to TRBD2. The V gene's germline CDR1 is SGHDN and CDR2 FVKESK. This CDR3 is built from 21 residues. Germline trimming cut 0 bases from V and 0 bases from J; bases unmatched to any gene: 14. This CDR3 is CASSQEKSPGLAGLGSYEQYF. DNA of the CDR3: TGTGCCAGCAGCCAAGAAAAGTCTCCGGGACTAGCGGGATTGGGCTCCTACGAGCAGTACTTC.

This clone was counted only a few times. The V call is TRBV19, the J call TRBJ1-5; D uncertain. V gave up 8 bases and J gave up 11 bases, with 13 bases separating them. The CDR3 is 11 amino acids. The germline gives CDR1 LNHDA, CDR2 SQIVND (reference sequence). The CDR3 DNA reads TGTGCCAGTTTTTCGCACGGGACCCAGCATTTT. Encoded protein: CASFSHGTQHF.

This clone has only one observation. This rearrangement joins TRBV7-9 to TRBJ2-7; 7 nucleotides align to TRBD1. In germline, CDR1 is SEHNR, CDR2 FQNEAQ (reference sequence). V shed 4 bases and J 8 bases; nucleotides not matched to a gene: 14. The CDR3 runs to 15 residues. CDR3 sequence: CASSSGQVSSGQQYF. In DNA form, the CDR3 reads TGTGCCAGCAGCTCCGGACAGGTTTCCTCGGGCCAGCAGTACTTC.

The gene calls are TRBV7-6 and TRBJ2-7; 8 bases fit TRBD2. J gave up 4 bases and V 3 bases, and 8 bases lay outside the gene matches. Germline V lookup: CDR1 SGHVS, CDR2 FNYEAQ. CDR3 length equals 15 residues. CDR3 amino acids: CASSLGAGGIYEQYF. In DNA form, the CDR3 reads TGTGCCAGCAGCTTGGGTGCGGGAGGAATTTACGAGCAGTACTTC.

The CDR3 loop reads CASSSHGHAFEQYF. In nucleotides, the CDR3 is TGTGCCAGCAGTTCCCACGGACACGCCTTCGAGCAGTACTTC. The rearrangement uses TRBV28 and TRBJ2-7, with D possibly being TRBD1 (5 bases). CDR1 MDHEN and CDR2 SYDVKM come from the germline V gene. The CDR3 length is 14 residues. V was clipped by 4 bases and J by 6 bases, with 16 bases between them.

This chain connects TRBV28 to TRBJ1-1; perhaps TRBD1 as D (5 bases). V dropped 10 bases and J dropped 1 base, with 13 bases sitting between them. Germline-derived CDR1 and CDR2 are MDHEN and SYDVKM. CDR3 length: 13 residues. CDR3: CATYMGGNTEAFF. The CDR3 DNA follows: TGTGCCACCTACATGGGGGGGAACACTGAAGCTTTCTTT.

The chain has TRBV5-8 and TRBJ1-1, with TRBD1 identical over 11 bases. This CDR3 is 17 amino acids long. V was pared by 0 bases and J by 3 bases, with 7 bases of the junction left unmatched. From germline, CDR1 is SGHTS and CDR2 YDEGEE. CDR3 coding DNA: TGTGCCAGCAGCTTGGCATGGACAGGGGGCTGGTACACTGAAGCTTTCTTT. Its translation: CASSLAWTGGWYTEAFF.

Here the CDR3 DNA reads TGTGCCAGCAGCGTAGATCAGGGATTGAAAGGCTACACCTTC. Protein: CASSVDQGLKGYTF. The chain joins TRBV9 to TRBJ1-2; possibly TRBD1 for D (5 bases). V was clipped by 0 bases and J by 8 bases, with 14 bases between them. The CDR3 runs 14 residues. Germline V gene lookup returns CDR1 SGDLS and CDR2 YYNGEE.

The V call is TRBV29-1, the J call TRBJ2-3; tentative D call: TRBD2 (7 bases). This CDR3 has 12 amino acids. The ends were cut back, 6 bases at V and 5 bases at J, with 12 bases in the middle. Germline values: CDR1 SQVTM, CDR2 ANQGSEA. The CDR3 sequence is CSVGEGGDTQYF. The CDR3 bases are TGCAGCGTAGGGGAGGGGGGAGATACGCAGTATTTT.

This clone appeared a few times. V usage is TRBV19 and J usage is TRBJ2-7; a weak D match, TRBD1 (6 bases). The CDR3 consists of 13 residues. Trimming removed 1 base at V and 4 bases at J, with 8 bases between. In germline, CDR1 is LNHDA, CDR2 SQIVND (reference sequence). CDR3 sequence reads: CASSIGGLYEQYF. The CDR3 DNA reads as TGTGCCAGTAGTATAGGGGGGCTGTACGAGCAGTACTTC.

Written as DNA, the CDR3 is TGTGCCTGGACCAGACAGGCCAACGCTAACTATGGCTACACCTTC. Translated: CAWTRQANANYGYTF. The chain joins TRBV30 to TRBJ1-2, with D perhaps matching TRBD1 (6 bases). V lost 4 bases and J 0 bases, leaving 15 bases between the germline ends. The CDR3 length is 15 residues. Germline V CDR1 and CDR2: GTSNPN, SVGIG (reference sequence).

The chain employs TRBV10-3 and TRBJ2-2; 9 positions agree with TRBD1. The V segment lost 6 bases and the J segment 5 bases; nucleotides outside the gene matches: 7. The CDR3 has 15 amino acids. Germline V lookup: CDR1 ENHRY, CDR2 SYGVKD. CDR3 nucleotide sequence: TGTGCCATCAGACCGGACAGGGGAGAGACCGGGGAGCTGTTTTTT. It encodes CAIRPDRGETGELFF.